This T cell receptor (beta chain) was identified in a study of shared clonotypes between healthy human individuals. The germline V gene encodes CDR1 SEHNR and CDR2 FQNEAQ (reference sequence). V lost 0 bases and J lost 7, with 7 bases in between. The CDR3 is 13 residues long. Donors were healthy HIV-negative adults without recently reported acute infections or vaccinations. 200 to 250 ng DNA, tens of thousands of T cell genomes, went into each sorted-subset replicate PCR. Only in-frame clones appear in the TCRdb table, and some are missing; sequencing was by immunoSEQ multiplex PCR. The sample has about 690,000 clones; around 90% are singletons. Findings of the study overall: The rarefaction results pointed to incomplete sorted-subset sequencing despite large depth. Estimated clonotype richness was generally higher in naive than memory subsets.

This clone was counted once. What it binds is not known. This clonotype was obtained from a man aged 18 to 30 in good health. Some clones in this sample may be carry-over from other donors' samples. The specimen was memory CD8+ T cells from PBMCs. The subset denotes: CD45RO+ cells pooled with CCR7-negative TemRA cells. The chain joins TRBV7-9 to TRBJ2-1; no clear D gene. CDR3 coding DNA: TGTGCCAGCAGCTTAGCAGTGAGGAATGAGCAGTTCTTC. This gives the protein CASSLAVRNEQFF.